Listed below are T cell receptor beta chains from one sample, sequenced in a study of T cell responses to AZD1222 COVID-19 vaccine. Here immunoSEQ multiplex PCR was the method, and the copy in TCRdb shows in-frame clones only, minus some. The sample shows around 120,000 clones, approximately 84% of them seen only once. Sequencing used peripheral blood, obtained on day 0 of AZD1222 vaccination. The receptor set was obtained from an adult in good health. CDR3s include the opening cysteine and the closing phenylalanine or tryptophan. The D gene is left open where the match is weak. Clone sizes are given selectively: once, few, many, or a class where the clone is expanded.

TRBJ2-3 | - | TRBV28 | TRBD1 | TGTGCCAGCAGTTCGCCGGACAGGGGCACAGATACGCAGTATTTT | CASSSPDRGTDTQYF
TRBJ2-2 | once | TRBV13 | - | TGTGCCAGCAGCTTCGGTCGCGGGGAGCTGTTTTTT | CASSFGRGELFF
TRBJ1-2 | - | TRBV7-2 | - | TGTGCCAGCAGCAAAACACAGACGGCAAACTATGGCTACACCTTC | CASSKTQTANYGYTF
TRBJ2-1 | - | TRBV5-1 | - | TGCGCCAGCAGCTTGCTTGTGGGGAATGAGCAGTTCTTC | CASSLLVGNEQFF
TRBJ2-2 | few | TRBV5-8 | TRBD2 | TGTGCCAGCGCCTTCGATGGTCCTAGCGGCACCGGGGAGCTGTTTTTT | CASAFDGPSGTGELFF
TRBJ2-4 | - | TRBV7-9 | - | TGTGCCAGCAGCTTTCGGTTCAGGGAAAACATTCAGTACTTC | CASSFRFRENIQYF
TRBJ1-5 | - | TRBV28 | - | TGTGCCAGCAGTTTCCTCCCTCAGCCCCAGCATTTT | CASSFLPQPQHF
TRBJ2-5 | - | TRBV5-4 | - | TGTGCCAGCAGCTTGCAGGGCGCTGGAGAGACCCAGTACTTC | CASSLQGAGETQYF
TRBJ2-1 | - | TRBV7-2 | TRBD2 | TGTGCCAGCAGCTTAGGACTAGCCAAGGGATACAATGAGCAGTTCTTC | CASSLGLAKGYNEQFF
TRBJ2-7 | - | TRBV6-5 | - | TGTGCCAACGCTCGGTCGATTGGGTACGAGCAGTACTTC | CANARSIGYEQYF
TRBJ2-1 | - | TRBV7-9 | TRBD1 | TGTGCCAGCAGCTCGGACAGGGAACAGGGCTACAATGAGCAGTTCTTC | CASSSDREQGYNEQFF
TRBJ1-4 | - | TRBV4-2 | - | TGTGCCAGCAGCCCCGGGGTAAGGGCTTCAACTAATGAAAAACTGTTTTTT | CASSPGVRASTNEKLFF
TRBJ2-1 | - | TRBV11-3 | TRBD1 | TGTGCCAGCAGCTTAGACCAGTGGGACAGGGGAACCTACAATGAGCAGTTCTTC | CASSLDQWDRGTYNEQFF
TRBJ1-2 | - | TRBV5-6 | - | TGTGCCAGCAGCTTTATAGGGGGGAGGAGTGGCTACACCTTC | CASSFIGGRSGYTF
TRBJ1-4 | once | TRBV18 | - | TGTGCCAGCTCACCAGCGGGTGCAACTAATGAAAAACTGTTTTTT | CASSPAGATNEKLFF
TRBJ1-3 | few | TRBV9 | - | TGTGCCAGCAGCAAAGTCCTCTCTGGAAACACCATATATTTT | CASSKVLSGNTIYF
TRBJ1-5 | - | TRBV15 | - | TGTGCCACCAGCAGAGTAGAGGGTTGGCAGCCCCAGCATTTT | CATSRVEGWQPQHF
TRBJ2-3 | - | TRBV2 | TRBD1 | TGTGCCAGCGATGGACAGGGAGCAGATACGCAGTATTTT | CASDGQGADTQYF
TRBJ2-2 | - | TRBV12-3/TRBV12-4 | - | TGTGCCAGCAGTACACAGTCGACCGGGGAGCTGTTTTTT | CASSTQSTGELFF
TRBJ2-7 | - | TRBV27 | TRBD2 | TGTGCCAGCAATGGCCGGGAGGGTTACGAGCAGTACTTC | CASNGREGYEQYF
TRBJ1-5 | - | TRBV18 | TRBD1 | TGTGCCAGCTCACCAAGAGGACAGGGAAATCAGCCCCAGCATTTT | CASSPRGQGNQPQHF
TRBJ2-7 | - | TRBV13 | - | TGTGCCAGCAGCGCACAGGAATCCTACGAGCAGTACTTC | CASSAQESYEQYF
TRBJ2-1 | - | TRBV15 | - | TGTGCCACCAGCAGGTTCCTGGAGCCTTACAATGAGCAGTTCTTC | CATSRFLEPYNEQFF
TRBJ1-6 | - | TRBV2 | - | TGTGCCAGCCGTCCAGAGGAAATTTCACCCCTCCACTTT | CASRPEEISPLHF
TRBJ2-7 | - | TRBV30 | - | TGTGCCTGGAGTGTTGATCGGTTTCTCGAGCAGTACTTC | CAWSVDRFLEQYF
TRBJ1-4 | - | TRBV18 | - | TGTGCCAGCTCACGCGAGCAGAATGAAAAACTGTTTTTT | CASSREQNEKLFF
TRBJ1-6 | - | TRBV27 | TRBD1 | TGTGCCAGCAGTTTACGGGACAGGTATTCACCCCTCCACTTT | CASSLRDRYSPLHF
TRBJ2-7 | - | TRBV4-1 | TRBD1 | TGCGCCAGCAGCCAAGGGGGACAGGGGGCCTACGAGCAGTACTTC | CASSQGGQGAYEQYF
TRBJ1-3 | - | TRBV6-5 | - | TGTGCCAGCACCCACCTCTCCGGAAACACCATATATTTT | CASTHLSGNTIYF
TRBJ1-5 | - | TRBV19 | - | TGTGCCAGTAGTATAGATCCCTTGGGACCAACGGGGTATCAGCCCCAGCATTTT | CASSIDPLGPTGYQPQHF
TRBJ2-1 | once | TRBV4-2 | - | TGTGCCAGCAGCCAAGGGTCTAGGGACTGGGAGGATGAGCAGTTCTTC | CASSQGSRDWEDEQFF
TRBJ1-1 | - | TRBV20-1 | - | TGCAGTGCTAGACTAAACACTGAAGCTTTCTTT | CSARLNTEAFF
TRBJ2-2 | many | TRBV30 | TRBD2 | TGTGCCTGGAGTTTAGCGGGGGATTACACCGGGGAGCTGTTTTTT | CAWSLAGDYTGELFF
TRBJ2-1 | - | TRBV19 | TRBD1 | TGTGCCAGTAGTATTCGGACAGGGGGGTACAATGAGCAGTTCTTC | CASSIRTGGYNEQFF
TRBJ2-7 | - | TRBV14 | - | TGTGCCAGCAGCCAAGGGTCGGACCCCCGTTTCTACGAGCAGTACTTC | CASSQGSDPRFYEQYF